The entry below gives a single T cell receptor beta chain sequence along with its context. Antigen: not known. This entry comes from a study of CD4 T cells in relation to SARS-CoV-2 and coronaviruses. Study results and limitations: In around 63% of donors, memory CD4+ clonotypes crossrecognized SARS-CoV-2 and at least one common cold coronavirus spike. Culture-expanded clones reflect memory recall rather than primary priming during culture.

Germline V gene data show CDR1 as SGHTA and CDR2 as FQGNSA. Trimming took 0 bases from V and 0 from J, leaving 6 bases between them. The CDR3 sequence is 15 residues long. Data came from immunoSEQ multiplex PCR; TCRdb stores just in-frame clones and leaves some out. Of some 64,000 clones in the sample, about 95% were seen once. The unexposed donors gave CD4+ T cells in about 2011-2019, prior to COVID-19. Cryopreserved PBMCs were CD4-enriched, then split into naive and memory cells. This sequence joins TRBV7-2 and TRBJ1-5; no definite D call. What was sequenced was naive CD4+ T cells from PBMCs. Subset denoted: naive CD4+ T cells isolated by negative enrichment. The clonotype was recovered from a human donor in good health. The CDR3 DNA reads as TGTGCCAGCAGCTTAGCTGTCAGTAGCAATCAGCCCCAGCATTTT. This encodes CASSLAVSSNQPQHF.